Described below is a single T cell receptor (beta chain) sequence and its context. This sample was included in a study of blood T cell repertoires in COVID-19. Profiled with immunoSEQ multiplex PCR; TCRdb holds only in-frame clones, not every one. The table includes 150,000 to 200,000 clones, approximately 90% detected once. This CDR3 region has 11 residues. The germline gives CDR1 SQVTM, CDR2 ANQGSEA. The V segment lost 7 bases and the J segment 6 bases; nucleotides outside the gene matches: 3. Sample: peripheral blood. The V gene is TRBV29-1, the J gene TRBJ1-2, with TRBD1 identical over 9 bases. The receptor was derived from a woman in her twenties or thirties with active or convalescent COVID-19. Written as DNA, the CDR3 is TGCAGCGATACAGGGGGCGATGGCTACACCTTC. It specifies CSDTGGDGYTF. The complete variable domain, with remaining parts taken from reference TRBV29-1 and TRBJ1-2, reads SAVISQKPSRDICQRGTSLTIQCQVDSQVTMMFWYRQQPGQSLTLIATANQGSEATYESGFVIDKFPISRPNLTFSTLTVSNMSPEDSSIYLCSDTGGDGYTFGSGTRLTVV.